This T cell receptor beta chain derives from a study of T cell responses to AZD1222 COVID-19 vaccine. General study results and limits: It was only a handful of AZD1222 recipients who were seropositive at baseline. Across spike, vaccine-associated CD4 TCRs were found, dominant at 160-218 and 743-854. Clonal diversity may have been underestimated in mostly white British donors. Repertoire samples came only from after the peak T cell response.

In regard to this clone: What it binds is unknown.

Only in-frame clones appear in the TCRdb table, and some are missing; sequencing was by immunoSEQ multiplex PCR. This sample carries hundreds of thousands of clones, roughly 91% of them seen once, and the ten largest clones take approximately 1%. Trimming left V 4 bases short and J 0 bases short, with 16 bases between. Germline V CDR1 and CDR2: MNHNS, SASEGT. The CDR3 covers 18 residues. V usage is TRBV6-1 and J usage is TRBJ2-6, with D possibly being TRBD1 (5 bases). This sequence was found in an adult in good health. Sequences were derived from peripheral blood, sampled on day 0 of MenACWY control vaccination. For the CDR3, the DNA is TGTGCCAGCAGTGGTCGGGTACAGGCCCACTCTGGGGCCAACGTCCTGACTTTC. It encodes CASSGRVQAHSGANVLTF.